The 21 T cell receptor beta chains listed next were all sequenced from one sample in a study of CD8 T cells in ankylosing spondylitis. TCRdb recomputed calls from the 5' RACE reads with MiXCR, one row per CDR3 protein. Here the sample spans under 170,000 distinct CDR3 sequences, roughly 44% being singletons. Sequencing was done on a sample of synovial fluid, either unsorted or a sorted T cell fraction (not recorded which). Receptors originate from a male donor with ankylosing spondylitis.

This clonotype was observed a handful of times. J is TRBJ2-7 and V is TRBV6-5, with D possibly TRBD1 on 6 matching bases. The CDR3 runs 13 residues. The V gene lost 1 base and the J gene lost 4 bases, with 8 bases spanning the gap. The germline V gene has CDR1 MNHEY and CDR2 SVGAGI. CDR3 amino acids: CASSYWQGYEQYF. The CDR3 DNA reads TGTGCCAGCAGTTACTGGCAGGGGTACGAGCAGTACTTC.

This clonotype was observed a handful of times. This chain links TRBV6-4 with TRBJ2-2; D may correspond to TRBD1 or TRBD2 (5 bases each). CDR1 is MRHNA and CDR2 is SNTAGT in the germline V gene. The CDR3 length is 13 residues. Trimming pared 3 bases from V and 11 bases from J, leaving 13 bases between. The CDR3 sequence: CASSEGDVGELFF. The CDR3 coding sequence is TGTGCCAGCAGTGAAGGGGACGTCGGAGAGCTGTTTTTT.

This CDR3 reads CASSQETSGGLSGANVLTF. The DNA for the CDR3 is TGTGCCAGCAGCCAAGAGACTAGCGGGGGCCTCTCTGGGGCCAACGTCCTGACTTTC. This chain connects TRBV3-1 to TRBJ2-6; 12 bases are shared with TRBD2. V gave up 0 bases and J gave up 0 bases; unmatched junction bases: 3. Germline lookup yields CDR1 LGHDT and CDR2 YNNKEL (reference sequence). This CDR3 has 19 amino acids. Full variable domain (missing parts from reference TRBV3-1 and TRBJ2-6): DTAVSQTPKYLVTQMGNDKSIKCEQNLGHDTMYWYKQDSKKFLKIMFSYNNKELIINETVPNRFSPKSPDKAHLNLHINSLELGDSAVYFCASSQETSGGLSGANVLTFGAGSRLTVL.

This clonotype turned up a few times. The chain carries TRBV5-1 and TRBJ2-7, with D possibly matching TRBD1 (6 bases). The CDR3 spans 13 residues. Germline V gene sequence: CDR1 SGHRS, CDR2 YFSETQ. V was pared by 4 bases and J by 5 bases, with 13 bases between. The CDR3 sequence is CASSRPGANEQYF. The CDR3 nucleotides are TGCGCCAGCAGCCGGCCAGGGGCCAACGAGCAGTACTTC.

This clonotype occurred a few times. The rearrangement links TRBV11-2 to TRBJ2-7, with 10 bases identical to TRBD1. J gave up 0 bases and V 5 bases, and 16 bases lay outside the gene matches. CDR1 and CDR2 (germline): SGHAT, FQNNGV. This CDR3 is built from 19 residues. The DNA for the CDR3 is TGTGCCAGCAGCACCTGGGACAGGGGTAATATGGGGAGCTCCTACGAGCAGTACTTC. Its translation: CASSTWDRGNMGSSYEQYF.

This sequence joins TRBV7-9 and TRBJ1-1, with D possibly TRBD1 on 6 matching bases. The CDR3 contains 13 residues. The V and J ends lost 6 bases and 0 bases respectively, with 8 bases between them. Germline values: CDR1 SEHNR, CDR2 FQNEAQ (reference sequence). DNA for the CDR3: TGTGCCAGCAGGGGGGCAATGAACACTGAAGCTTTCTTT. Encoded protein: CASRGAMNTEAFF.

This clonotype has a count of ten or more. V usage is TRBV7-2 and J usage is TRBJ2-3, with D perhaps TRBD2 (6 bases). V was clipped by 4 bases and J by 2 bases, with 13 bases between them. Germline V gene lookup returns CDR1 SGHTA and CDR2 FQGNSA. CDR3 size: 15 residues. CDR3 sequence reads: CASSSPKLATDTQYF. CDR3 nucleotides: TGTGCCAGCAGCTCCCCAAAACTAGCCACAGATACGCAGTATTTT. Together with reference TRBV7-2 and TRBJ2-3, the CDR3 gives the full variable domain: GAGVSQSPSNKVTEKGKDVELRCDPISGHTALYWYRQSLGQGLEFLIYFQGNSAPDKSGLPSDRFSAERTGGSVSTLTIQRTQQEDSAVYLCASSSPKLATDTQYFGPGTRLTVL.

This clonotype was recorded many times. The V and J genes are TRBV27 and TRBJ1-5; maybe TRBD1 (6 bases). Trimming pared 0 bases from V and 0 bases from J, leaving 12 bases between. Germline CDR1 is MNHEY and CDR2 is SMNVEV (reference sequence). The CDR3 has 17 residues. The CDR3 protein is CASSLSGGAYSNQPQHF. The CDR3, as DNA: TGTGCCAGCAGTTTATCCGGGGGGGCCTATAGCAATCAGCCCCAGCATTTT.

J is TRBJ1-2 and V is TRBV9, with D uncertain. Germline lookup yields CDR1 SGDLS and CDR2 YYNGEE. This CDR3 is 14 amino acids long. Trimming pared 3 bases from V and 4 bases from J, leaving 13 bases between. The CDR3 sequence is CASSEHAHPYGYTF. CDR3 nucleotides: TGTGCCAGCAGCGAACATGCGCATCCCTATGGCTACACCTTC.

CDR3 in amino acids: CASSQDGPAYNSPLHF. As DNA, the CDR3 is TGCGCCAGCAGCCAAGATGGTCCGGCCTATAATTCACCCCTCCACTTT. The rearrangement uses TRBV4-3 and TRBJ1-6; no clear D. Trimming took 0 bases from V and 2 from J, leaving 8 bases between them. CDR3 size: 16 residues. Germline lookup yields CDR1 LGHNA and CDR2 YSLEER.

This clonotype showed up just a few times. This chain connects TRBV12-5 to TRBJ1-2, with D perhaps TRBD1 (5 bases). This CDR3 contains 14 residues. V was clipped by 6 bases and J by 4 bases, with 15 bases between them. Germline CDR1 LGHNT, CDR2 FRNRAP. CDR3 sequence: CASGPEGTFYGYTF. CDR3 in DNA: TGTGCTAGTGGGCCGGAGGGGACCTTCTATGGCTACACCTTC.

The rearrangement uses TRBV5-1 and TRBJ1-5, with TRBD1 as a possible D gene (6 bases). CDR1 SGHRS and CDR2 YFSETQ come from the germline V gene. This CDR3 comprises 14 residues. Trimming removed 7 bases at V and 5 bases at J, with 16 bases between. CDR3 sequence: CASLHNREYQPQHF. CDR3 nucleotides: TGCGCCAGCCTACACAACAGGGAATATCAGCCCCAGCATTTT. The whole variable domain, remainder taken from reference TRBV5-1 and TRBJ1-5, is KAGVTQTPRYLIKTRGQQVTLSCSPISGHRSVSWYQQTPGQGLQFLFEYFSETQRNKGNFPGRFSGRQFSNSRSEMNVSTLELGDSALYLCASLHNREYQPQHFGDGTRLSIL.

This clonotype has just a few counts. The CDR3 nucleotides are TGCAGTGCTAGAGAAACAGGGCATGGAAAACTGTTTTTT. This gives the protein CSARETGHGKLFF. The V and J genes are TRBV20-1 and TRBJ1-4; TRBD1 is a possible D gene (6 bases). V gave up 0 bases and J gave up 10 bases, with 12 bases separating them. Germline V gene lookup returns CDR1 DFQATT and CDR2 SNEGSKA (reference sequence). The CDR3 length is 13 residues.

The rearrangement links TRBV6-1 to TRBJ1-1, with D tentatively TRBD1 (5 bases). Looked up from germline, CDR1 is MNHNS and CDR2 is SASEGT. This CDR3 comprises 12 residues. V lost 5 bases, J lost 9 bases, and 13 bases lay in between. This chain's CDR3 is CASSTRGDQAFF. The CDR3 DNA reads TGTGCCAGCAGTACCCGGGGGGACCAAGCTTTCTTT.

A few counts support this clonotype. The genes are TRBV18 and TRBJ2-3; D gene uncertain. Germline loops: CDR1 KGHSH, CDR2 LQKENI. The CDR3 extends over 16 amino acids. Trimming took 3 bases from V and 0 from J, leaving 13 bases between them. CDR3 protein: CASSPPTLLSTDTQYF. CDR3 bases: TGTGCCAGCTCACCTCCGACCCTCCTAAGCACAGATACGCAGTATTTT.

The CDR3 sequence: CASSQESQSTDTQYF. The CDR3 DNA is TGCGCCAGCAGCCAAGAGAGCCAATCGACAGATACGCAGTATTTT. This chain joins TRBV4-3 and TRBJ2-3, with D unclear. Germline V CDR1 and CDR2: LGHNA, YSLEER. CDR3 size: 15 residues. V was pared by 0 bases and J by 3 bases, with 10 bases between.

The count of this clonotype is one. The chain uses TRBV4-2 and TRBJ1-3, with a weak D call TRBD1 (5 bases). Trimming stripped 0 bases from V and 5 bases from J, with 11 bases between. Per germline, CDR1 LGHNA and CDR2 YNFKEQ. The CDR3 totals 15 residues. As DNA, the CDR3 is TGTGCCAGCAGCCAAGATCTTTGGGACCGAAACACCATATATTTT. As protein: CASSQDLWDRNTIYF.

The V call is TRBV4-1, the J call TRBJ2-7, with D perhaps TRBD1 or TRBD2 (5 bases each). Germline CDR1 is MGHRA and CDR2 is YSYEKL. V was shortened by 0 bases and J by 3 bases, with 18 bases between the two germline ends. This CDR3 spans 17 amino acids. The CDR3: CASSQESSGTLFYEQYF. The CDR3 nucleotides are TGCGCCAGCAGCCAAGAGAGTTCCGGGACCCTTTTCTACGAGCAGTACTTC.

The sample holds many counts of this clonotype. The genes are TRBV7-9 and TRBJ2-2; D unclear. CDR3 length: 15 amino acids. Germline V gene sequence: CDR1 SEHNR, CDR2 FQNEAQ (reference sequence). Trimming stripped 0 bases from V and 5 bases from J, with 10 bases between. The CDR3 protein is CASSLAPGGTGELFF. CDR3 DNA sequence: TGTGCCAGCAGCTTAGCACCCGGTGGGACCGGGGAGCTGTTTTTT.

There are a few counts of this clonotype. The chain carries TRBV12-3 or TRBV12-4 and TRBJ1-5; weak D call: TRBD1 (5 bases). The ends were cut back, 8 bases at V and 5 bases at J, with 13 bases in the middle. This CDR3 contains 13 residues. This CDR3 is CASSDSLHQPQHF. The CDR3, as DNA: TGTGCCAGCTCAGACAGTCTCCATCAGCCCCAGCATTTT.

The chain couples TRBV7-8 to TRBJ2-7; 8 bases are shared with TRBD1. The trim removed 0 bases at V and 2 bases at J, leaving 9 bases unmatched. Germline lookup yields CDR1 SGHVS and CDR2 FQNEAQ. This CDR3 has 17 amino acids. Written as DNA, the CDR3 is TGTGCCAGCAGCTTAGCCCCGAGACAGGGGTCGACCTACGAGCAGTACTTC. Amino acids: CASSLAPRQGSTYEQYF.